This TCR beta chain was identified in a study of shared clonotypes between healthy human individuals. Overall study results and limits: Unshared clonotypes carried lower generation probabilities than those common to all four donors. The rarefaction results pointed to incomplete sorted-subset sequencing despite large depth.

About this clone: Its antigen is not identified. This same CDR3 is encoded by further DNA sequences in the sample.

Every subset had its genomic DNA shared out evenly among several immunoSEQ plates. Method: immunoSEQ multiplex PCR; TCRdb's copy keeps in-frame clones and lacks some. The table has some 1.5 million clones, 96% seen once; the top ten hold over 1%. The material sequenced was naive CD4+ T cells sorted from blood. Documented subset: CD45RA+ positively selected. The source of this sequence is a man younger than 45 in good health.

CDR3 sequence (DNA): TGTGCCAGCAGTTTGGGCGGGGCGAACACTGAAGCTTTCTTT. This encodes CASSLGGANTEAFF. The chain is built from TRBV28 and TRBJ1-1; a weak D match, TRBD1 (5 bases). The CDR3 has 14 amino acids. V lost 3 bases to trimming and J lost 1 base, with 9 bases between them. Per germline, CDR1 MDHEN and CDR2 SYDVKM.